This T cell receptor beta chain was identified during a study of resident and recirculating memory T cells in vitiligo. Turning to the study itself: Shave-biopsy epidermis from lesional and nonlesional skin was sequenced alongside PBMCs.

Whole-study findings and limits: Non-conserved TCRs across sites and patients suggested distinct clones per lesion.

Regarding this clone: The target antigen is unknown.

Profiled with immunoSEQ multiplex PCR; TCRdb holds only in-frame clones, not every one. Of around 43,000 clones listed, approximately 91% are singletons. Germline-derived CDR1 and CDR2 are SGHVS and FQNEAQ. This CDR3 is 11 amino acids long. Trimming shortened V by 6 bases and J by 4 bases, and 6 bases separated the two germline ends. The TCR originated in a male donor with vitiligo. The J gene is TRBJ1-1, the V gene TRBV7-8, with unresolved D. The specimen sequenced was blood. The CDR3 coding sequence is TGTGCCAGCAGTCTAGCCACTGAAGCTTTCTTT. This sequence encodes CASSLATEAFF.